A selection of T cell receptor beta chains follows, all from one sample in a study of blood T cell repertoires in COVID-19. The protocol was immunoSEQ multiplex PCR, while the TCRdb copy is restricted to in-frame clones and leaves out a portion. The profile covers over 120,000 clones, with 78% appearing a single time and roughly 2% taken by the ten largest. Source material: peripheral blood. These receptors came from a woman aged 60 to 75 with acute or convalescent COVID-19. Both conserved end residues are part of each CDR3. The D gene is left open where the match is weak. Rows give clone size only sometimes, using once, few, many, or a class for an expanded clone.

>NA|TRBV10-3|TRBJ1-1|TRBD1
TGTGCCATCAGTGCAGGAGACAGGGTTGGCACTGAAGCTTTCTTT
CAISAGDRVGTEAFF
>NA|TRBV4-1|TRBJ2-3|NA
TGCGCCAGCAGCCAACCCCCCCGTGGAGCGGGTAATGTAGATACGCAGTATTTT
CASSQPPRGAGNVDTQYF
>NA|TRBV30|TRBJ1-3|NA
TGTGCCTGGAGTGTTGGGTCCCGCGGCTCTGGAAACACCATATATTTT
CAWSVGSRGSGNTIYF
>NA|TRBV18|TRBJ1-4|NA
TGTGCCAGCTCAACGACCGGACTCGCAACTAATGAAAAACTGTTTTTT
CASSTTGLATNEKLFF
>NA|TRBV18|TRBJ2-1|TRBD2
TGTGCCAGCTCACCGGTAACAGCGGGAGTACGGAATGAGCAGTTCTTC
CASSPVTAGVRNEQFF
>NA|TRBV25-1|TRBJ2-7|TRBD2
TGTGCCAGCAGTGATTTTCTACTAGCGGAGGGATCCTACGAGCAGTACTTC
CASSDFLLAEGSYEQYF
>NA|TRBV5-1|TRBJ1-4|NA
TGCGCCAGCAGCGCGAGCGGGGGGGCTAATGAAAAACTGTTTTTT
CASSASGGANEKLFF
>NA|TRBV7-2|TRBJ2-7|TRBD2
TGTGCCAGCCGGGGGGGGACTATCCGGGGCGAGCAGTACTTC
CASRGGTIRGEQYF
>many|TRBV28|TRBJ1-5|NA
TGTGCCAGCAGTTTACCCTATCAGCCCCAGCATTTT
CASSLPYQPQHF
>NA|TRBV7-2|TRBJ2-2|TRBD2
TGTGCCAGCTGCTTGGCGGGAGGGCTGGGCACCGGGGAGCTGTTTTTT
CASCLAGGLGTGELFF
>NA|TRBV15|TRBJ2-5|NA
TGTGCCACCAGCTCGAGGGGGGCGGGAGAGGAGACCCAGTACTTC
CATSSRGAGEETQYF
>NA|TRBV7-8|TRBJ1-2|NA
TGTGCCAGCAGCTTATTAGGGGCACGGGGCTACACCTTC
CASSLLGARGYTF
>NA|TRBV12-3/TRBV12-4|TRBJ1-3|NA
TGTGCCAGCAGGGGTCAGGTCCACACCATATATTTT
CASRGQVHTIYF
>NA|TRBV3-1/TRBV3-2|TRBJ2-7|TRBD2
TGTGCCAGCAGCCCCCCGACTAGCGGAGCCTACGAGCAGTACTTC
CASSPPTSGAYEQYF